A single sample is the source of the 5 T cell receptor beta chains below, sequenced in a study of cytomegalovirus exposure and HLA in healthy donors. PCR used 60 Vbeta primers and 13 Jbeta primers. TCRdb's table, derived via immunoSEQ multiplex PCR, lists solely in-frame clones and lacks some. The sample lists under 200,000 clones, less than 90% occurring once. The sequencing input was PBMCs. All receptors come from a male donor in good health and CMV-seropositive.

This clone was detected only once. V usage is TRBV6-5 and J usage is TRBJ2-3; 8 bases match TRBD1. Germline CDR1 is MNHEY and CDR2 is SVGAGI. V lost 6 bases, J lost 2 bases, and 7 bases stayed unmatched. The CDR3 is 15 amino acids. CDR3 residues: CASRRTGWVTDTQYF. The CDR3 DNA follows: TGTGCCAGCAGGAGGACAGGGTGGGTCACAGATACGCAGTATTTT.

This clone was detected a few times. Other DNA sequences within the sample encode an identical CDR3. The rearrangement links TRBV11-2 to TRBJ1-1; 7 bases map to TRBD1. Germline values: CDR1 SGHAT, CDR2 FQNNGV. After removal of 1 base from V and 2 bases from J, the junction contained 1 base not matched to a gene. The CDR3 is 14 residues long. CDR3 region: CASSLGTGNTEAFF. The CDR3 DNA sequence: TGTGCCAGCAGCTTAGGGACAGGAAACACTGAAGCTTTCTTT.

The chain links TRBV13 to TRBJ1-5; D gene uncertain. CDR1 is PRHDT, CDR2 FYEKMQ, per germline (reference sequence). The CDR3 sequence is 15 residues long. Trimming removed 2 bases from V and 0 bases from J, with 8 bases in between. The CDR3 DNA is TGTGCCAGCAGCTTACGGGTTGTTAGCAATCAGCCCCAGCATTTT. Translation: CASSLRVVSNQPQHF. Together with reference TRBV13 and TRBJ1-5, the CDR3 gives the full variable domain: AAGVIQSPRHLIKEKRETATLKCYPIPRHDTVYWYQQGPGQDPQFLISFYEKMQSDKGSIPDRFSAQQFSDYHSELNMSSLELGDSALYFCASSLRVVSNQPQHFGDGTRLSIL.

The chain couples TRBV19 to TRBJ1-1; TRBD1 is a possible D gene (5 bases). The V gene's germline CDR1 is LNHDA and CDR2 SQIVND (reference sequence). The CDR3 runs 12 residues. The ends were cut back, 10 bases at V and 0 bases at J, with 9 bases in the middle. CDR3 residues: CATGHLNTEAFF. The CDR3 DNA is TGTGCCACCGGACACCTGAACACTGAAGCTTTCTTT.

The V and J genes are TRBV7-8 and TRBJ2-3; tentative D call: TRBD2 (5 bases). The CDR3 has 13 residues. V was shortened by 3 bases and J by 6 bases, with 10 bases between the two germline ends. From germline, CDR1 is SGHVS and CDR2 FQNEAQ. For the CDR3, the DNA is TGTGCCAGCAGCTTGGACGGACTGGATACGCAGTATTTT. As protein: CASSLDGLDTQYF.